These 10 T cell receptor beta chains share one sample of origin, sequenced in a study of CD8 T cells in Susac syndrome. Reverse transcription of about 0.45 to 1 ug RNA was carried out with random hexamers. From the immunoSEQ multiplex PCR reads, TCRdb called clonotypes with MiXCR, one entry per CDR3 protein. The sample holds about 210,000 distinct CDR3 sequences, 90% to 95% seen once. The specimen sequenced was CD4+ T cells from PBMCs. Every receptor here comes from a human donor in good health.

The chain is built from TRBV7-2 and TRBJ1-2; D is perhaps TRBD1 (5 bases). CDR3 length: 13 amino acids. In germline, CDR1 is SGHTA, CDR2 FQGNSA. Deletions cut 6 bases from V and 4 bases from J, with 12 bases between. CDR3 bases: TGTGCCAGCAGGACACAGGCCAGCTATGGCTACACCTTC. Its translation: CASRTQASYGYTF.

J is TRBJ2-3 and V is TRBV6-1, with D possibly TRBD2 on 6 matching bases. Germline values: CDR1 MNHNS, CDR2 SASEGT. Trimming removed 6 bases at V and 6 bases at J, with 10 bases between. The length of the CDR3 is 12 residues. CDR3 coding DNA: TGTGCCAGCAGCGTAGCGGCGGATACGCAGTATTTT. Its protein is CASSVAADTQYF.

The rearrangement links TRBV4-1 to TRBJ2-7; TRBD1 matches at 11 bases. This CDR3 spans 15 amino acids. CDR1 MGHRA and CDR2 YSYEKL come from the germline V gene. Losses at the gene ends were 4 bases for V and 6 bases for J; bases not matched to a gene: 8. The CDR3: CASSLTPGTGGEQYF. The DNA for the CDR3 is TGCGCCAGCAGCCTCACTCCCGGGACAGGGGGCGAGCAGTACTTC.

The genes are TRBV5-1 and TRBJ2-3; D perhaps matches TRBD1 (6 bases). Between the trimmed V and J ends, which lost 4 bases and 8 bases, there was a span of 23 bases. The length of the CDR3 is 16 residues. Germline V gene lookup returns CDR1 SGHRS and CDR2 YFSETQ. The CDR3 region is CASSQRTETPPTTQYF. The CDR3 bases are TGCGCCAGCAGCCAAAGGACAGAGACCCCCCCAACTACGCAGTATTTT.

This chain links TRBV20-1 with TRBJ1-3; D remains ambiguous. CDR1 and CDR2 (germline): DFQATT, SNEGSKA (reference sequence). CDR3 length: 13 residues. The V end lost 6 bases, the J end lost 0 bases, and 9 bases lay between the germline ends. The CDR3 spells CSATVASGNTIYF. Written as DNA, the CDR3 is TGCAGTGCCACAGTGGCCTCTGGAAACACCATATATTTT.

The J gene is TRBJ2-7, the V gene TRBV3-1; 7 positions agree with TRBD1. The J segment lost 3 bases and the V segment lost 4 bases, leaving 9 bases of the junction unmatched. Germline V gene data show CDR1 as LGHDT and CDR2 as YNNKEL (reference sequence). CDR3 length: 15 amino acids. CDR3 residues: CASSPWSGQSYEQYF. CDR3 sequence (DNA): TGTGCCAGCAGCCCCTGGTCGGGACAGAGCTACGAGCAGTACTTC.

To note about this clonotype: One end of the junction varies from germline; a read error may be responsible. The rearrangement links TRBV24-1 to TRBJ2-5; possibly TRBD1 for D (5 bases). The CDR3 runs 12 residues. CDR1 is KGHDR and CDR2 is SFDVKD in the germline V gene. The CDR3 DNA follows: TGTGCCACCAGTGATTTGCAGGGCAGGGCGGACTTC. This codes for CATSDLQGRADF.

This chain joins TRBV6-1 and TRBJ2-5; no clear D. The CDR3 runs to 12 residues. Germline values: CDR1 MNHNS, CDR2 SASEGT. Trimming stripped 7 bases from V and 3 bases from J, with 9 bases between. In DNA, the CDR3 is TGTGCCAGCACCCCGCAAAAAGAGACCCAGTACTTC. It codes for CASTPQKETQYF.

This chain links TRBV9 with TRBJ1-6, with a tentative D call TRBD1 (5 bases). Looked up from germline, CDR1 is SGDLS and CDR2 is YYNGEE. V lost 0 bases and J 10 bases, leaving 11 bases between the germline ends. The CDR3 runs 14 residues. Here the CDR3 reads CASSVATGQSPLHF. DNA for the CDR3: TGTGCCAGCAGCGTAGCTACGGGGCAGTCACCCCTCCACTTT. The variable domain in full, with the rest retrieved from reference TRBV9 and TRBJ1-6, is DSGVTQTPKHLITATGQRVTLRCSPRSGDLSVYWYQQSLDQGLQFLIQYYNGEERAKGNILERFSAQQFPDLHSELNLSSLELGDSALYFCASSVATGQSPLHFGNGTRLTVT.

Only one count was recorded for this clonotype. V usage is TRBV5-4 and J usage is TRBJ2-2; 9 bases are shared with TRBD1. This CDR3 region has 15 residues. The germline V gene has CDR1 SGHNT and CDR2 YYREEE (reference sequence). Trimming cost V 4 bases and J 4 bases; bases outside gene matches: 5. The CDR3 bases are TGTGCCAGCAGCCGGACAGGGGCGTTCACCGGGGAGCTGTTTTTT. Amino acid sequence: CASSRTGAFTGELFF.